Presented here are 21 T cell receptor beta chains from one specimen sequenced in a study of CD8+CD57+ T cells in acquired aplastic anemia. CDR3 and TCR beta VDJ profiling relied on a genomic DNA template. TCRdb fed the reads into MiXCR, producing one record per CDR3 protein. The data hold some 280,000 distinct CDR3 sequences, with around three fifths observed a single time. The source material was sorted CD4+, CD8+, or CD8+CD57+ T cells (not recorded which) from PBMCs. The receptors originated from a human donor with severe aplastic anemia or a healthy control (not recorded which).

The chain links TRBV20-1 to TRBJ2-7; D is unresolved. The CDR3 consists of 15 residues. Per the germline V gene, CDR1 is DFQATT and CDR2 is SNEGSKA (reference sequence). Trimming removed 6 bases at V and 0 bases at J, with 18 bases between. This CDR3 reads CSAGRATKPSYEQYF. CDR3 in DNA: TGCAGTGCCGGCCGGGCCACTAAACCCTCCTACGAGCAGTACTTC.

In the case of this clonotype: This sequence may be a read error, since a much larger clone differs from it by one base. This rearrangement joins TRBV14 to TRBJ2-5; 11 bases match TRBD2. Germline V gives CDR1 SGHDN, CDR2 FVKESK. The CDR3 extends over 15 amino acids. The CDR3 nucleotides read TGTGCCAGCAGTCCACTAGCGGGGGTGCAAGAGGCCCAGTACTTC. Residues: CASSPLAGVQEAQYF.

The chain has TRBV19 and TRBJ1-4; 9 nucleotides match TRBD1. Germline CDR1 LNHDA, CDR2 SQIVND (reference sequence). The CDR3 has 14 amino acids. Germline trimming cut 6 bases from V and 6 bases from J; bases unmatched to any gene: 5. CDR3 nucleotide sequence: TGTGCCAGTAGGCCACAGGGGGCGGATGAAAAACTGTTTTTT. Translating it yields CASRPQGADEKLFF.

CDR3: CSPGGVPSGYTF. CDR3 bases: TGCAGCCCAGGGGGCGTGCCGTCCGGCTACACCTTC. This chain connects TRBV20-1 to TRBJ1-2, with 8 bases aligning to TRBD1. The length of the CDR3 is 12 residues. CDR1 and CDR2 from the germline V gene are DFQATT and SNEGSKA (reference sequence).

This clonotype has at least ten counts. This chain links TRBV7-3 with TRBJ2-1; 8 bases fit TRBD2. V shed 5 bases and J 5 bases; nucleotides not matched to a gene: 11. From germline, CDR1 is SGHTA and CDR2 FQGTGA. The CDR3 extends over 16 amino acids. The CDR3 here is CASSPYSGTSDNEQFF. For the CDR3, the DNA is TGTGCCAGCAGCCCATATAGCGGGACTTCCGACAATGAGCAGTTCTTC.

This clonotype came up a few times. The CDR3: CASSPRFENEQFF. The CDR3 DNA reads as TGTGCCAGCTCCCCCCGGTTTGAGAATGAGCAGTTCTTC. The J gene is TRBJ2-1, the V gene TRBV18; D ambiguous. In germline, CDR1 is KGHSH, CDR2 LQKENI. Trimming pared 6 bases from V and 7 bases from J, leaving 13 bases between. The CDR3 covers 13 residues.

The chain couples TRBV10-3 to TRBJ1-2; 9 bases are a match to TRBD1. This CDR3 has 15 amino acids. Trimming removed 1 base from V and 6 bases from J; junction bases left unmatched: 6. From germline, CDR1 is ENHRY and CDR2 SYGVKD. In DNA form, the CDR3 reads TGTGCCATCAGTGAGTTTCGGGACAGGGATAATGGCTACACCTTC. Protein: CAISEFRDRDNGYTF.

The gene calls are TRBV7-9 and TRBJ2-1; D gene ambiguous. The CDR3 runs 11 residues. Germline V gene data show CDR1 as SEHNR and CDR2 as FQNEAQ (reference sequence). Trimming removed 4 bases from V and 8 bases from J, with 6 bases in between. In nucleotides, the CDR3 is TGTGCCAGCAGCTCATCCTATGAGCAGTTCTTC. As protein: CASSSSYEQFF.

This clonotype was picked up many times. The chain carries TRBV7-9 and TRBJ2-5; D gene ambiguous. Looked up from germline, CDR1 is SEHNR and CDR2 is FQNEAQ (reference sequence). This CDR3 has 11 residues. V was clipped by 0 bases and J by 5 bases, with 1 base between them. As DNA, the CDR3 is TGTGCCAGCAGCTTAGCCGAGACCCAGTACTTC. This sequence encodes CASSLAETQYF. Filled out from reference TRBV7-9 and TRBJ2-5, the complete variable domain reads DTGVSQNPRHKITKRGQNVTFRCDPISEHNRLYWYRQTLGQGPEFLTYFQNEAQLEKSRLLSDRFSAERPKGSFSTLEIQRTEQGDSAMYLCASSLAETQYFGPGTRLLVL.

The chain has TRBV19 and TRBJ2-3, with D possibly being TRBD1 (6 bases). Per the germline V gene, CDR1 is LNHDA and CDR2 is SQIVND (reference sequence). The germline V and J ends were trimmed by 5 bases and 1 base, with 10 bases remaining between them. This CDR3 comprises 14 residues. The DNA for the CDR3 is TGTGCCAGTAGTTGGGGGCTTGGCACAGATACGCAGTATTTT. Translated, it gives CASSWGLGTDTQYF.

This clonotype has just a few counts. This chain joins TRBV19 and TRBJ1-1, with a tentative D call TRBD1 (5 bases). The V and J ends lost 8 bases and 5 bases respectively, with 15 bases between them. The V gene's germline CDR1 is LNHDA and CDR2 SQIVND (reference sequence). CDR3 length: 13 amino acids. CDR3 in amino acids: CASSPGGRTEAFF. CDR3 nucleotides: TGTGCCAGTTCCCCCGGGGGAAGGACTGAAGCTTTCTTT.

This rearrangement joins TRBV10-1 to TRBJ1-5; the match to TRBD1 covers 7 bases. The trim removed 2 bases at V and 4 bases at J, leaving 11 bases unmatched. The germline CDR1 and CDR2 sequences are WNHNN and SYGVQD (reference sequence). The CDR3 length is 17 residues. The CDR3, as DNA: TGCGCCAGCAGTGAGACCCTTCGGACAGGCGAGAATCAGCCCCAGCATTTT. Translating gives CASSETLRTGENQPQHF.

The chain's CDR3 is CSARPRTHLNQPQHF. In DNA form, the CDR3 reads TGCAGTGCTAGGCCGAGGACCCATTTGAATCAGCCCCAGCATTTT. This sequence joins TRBV20-1 and TRBJ1-5; D gene uncertain. The CDR3 extends over 15 amino acids. Germline V gives CDR1 DFQATT, CDR2 SNEGSKA (reference sequence). V was cut by 3 bases and J by 4 bases, with 16 bases left in between.

The V and J genes are TRBV7-3 and TRBJ1-1; D not resolved. The CDR3 sequence is 12 residues long. V was pared by 5 bases and J by 7 bases, with 11 bases between. Looked up from germline, CDR1 is SGHTA and CDR2 is FQGTGA. CDR3 coding DNA: TGTGCCAGCAGCATACGTGGGTTTGAAGCTTTCTTT. Protein sequence: CASSIRGFEAFF.

The rearrangement joins TRBV7-9 to TRBJ2-2, with 9 bases aligning to TRBD1. Germline V gene data show CDR1 as SEHNR and CDR2 as FQNEAQ (reference sequence). This CDR3 spans 17 amino acids. V shed 6 bases, J shed 3 bases, and the junction held 11 bases outside the gene matches. The CDR3 protein is CASSFGTGREYTGELFF. In nucleotides, the CDR3 is TGTGCCAGCAGTTTCGGGACAGGGAGGGAGTACACCGGGGAGCTGTTTTTT.

The chain joins TRBV7-3 to TRBJ2-1; TRBD2 matches 7 bases. Germline lookup yields CDR1 SGHTA and CDR2 FQGTGA. J was trimmed by 0 bases and V by 1 base; bases with no gene match: 3. The CDR3 length is 16 residues. CDR3: CASSLMGGSSYNEQFF. As DNA, the CDR3 is TGTGCCAGCAGCTTAATGGGCGGGAGCTCCTACAATGAGCAGTTCTTC.

This clonotype was detected many times. This chain links TRBV6-5 with TRBJ1-6, with a tentative D call TRBD1 (6 bases). CDR3 length: 17 amino acids. The V gene lost 6 bases and the J gene lost 7 bases, with 22 bases spanning the gap. Germline values: CDR1 MNHEY, CDR2 SVGAGI. The CDR3 protein is CASSRGQSSTQNSPLHF. In DNA form, the CDR3 reads TGTGCCAGCAGCCGAGGACAGTCCTCTACCCAGAATTCACCCCTCCACTTT.

This clonotype occurred many times. The genes are TRBV5-1 and TRBJ2-1; TRBD1 matches 10 bases. CDR3 length equals 17 residues. The germline CDR1 and CDR2 sequences are SGHRS and YFSETQ. The junction had 10 bases not matched to a gene; V was cut back by 2 bases and J by 5 bases. The CDR3 loop reads CASSLGTGDFSDNEQFF. The CDR3 DNA follows: TGCGCCAGCAGCTTAGGGACAGGGGACTTCTCTGACAATGAGCAGTTCTTC.

The chain links TRBV24-1 to TRBJ2-7; D gene uncertain. Germline V gene sequence: CDR1 KGHDR, CDR2 SFDVKD. Trimming cost V 3 bases and J 4 bases, with 6 bases left between them. The CDR3 consists of 12 residues. The CDR3: CATSDGPYEQYF. CDR3 bases: TGTGCCACCAGTGATGGACCGTACGAGCAGTACTTC.

Worth noting for this clonotype: At one of its ends the junction is not consistent with the germline gene, which may arise from a read error. The gene calls are TRBV20-1 and TRBJ2-5, with D tentatively TRBD1 (5 bases). In germline, CDR1 is DFQATT, CDR2 SNEGSKA (reference sequence). This CDR3 spans 11 amino acids. In DNA, the CDR3 is TGCAGCGCTAAGGGGTCAGAGACCCAGTACTTC. Its protein product is CSAKGSETQYF.

The chain couples TRBV7-3 to TRBJ2-7; D is unclear. CDR3 length equals 15 residues. Deletions cut 4 bases from V and 5 bases from J, with 18 bases between. Germline V lookup: CDR1 SGHTA, CDR2 FQGTGA. Here the CDR3 reads CASSYDGLGPDEQYF. The CDR3 bases are TGTGCCAGCAGCTATGACGGCCTAGGGCCCGACGAGCAGTACTTC. The whole variable domain, remainder taken from reference TRBV7-3 and TRBJ2-7, is GAGVSQTPSNKVTEKGKYVELRCDPISGHTALYWYRQSLGQGPEFLIYFQGTGAADDSGLPNDRFFAVRPEGSVSTLKIQRTERGDSAVYLCASSYDGLGPDEQYFGPGTRLTVT.